Following are 7 T cell receptor beta chains from one sample sequenced in a study of shared clonotypes between healthy human individuals. Produced via immunoSEQ multiplex PCR; TCRdb's table is partial and in-frame only. The sample includes 2 million to 3 million clones, just over 90% of them seen just once. The sequenced sample was naive CD4+ T cells sorted from blood. This sample's subset: CD45RA+ positively selected. The receptors come from a man younger than 30 in good health.

This chain links TRBV5-4 with TRBJ2-7, with 7 bases matching TRBD1. Looked up from germline, CDR1 is SGHNT and CDR2 is YYREEE (reference sequence). V trimming: 3 bases; J trimming: 5 bases; junction bases outside the gene matches: 8. The CDR3 spans 14 residues. This CDR3 reads CASSYRDRGDEQYF. Written as DNA, the CDR3 is TGTGCCAGCAGCTACCGGGACAGAGGGGACGAGCAGTACTTC.

A note on this clone: The sample carries other DNA sequences with the same CDR3. The J gene is TRBJ2-1, the V gene TRBV2; 11 nucleotides agree with TRBD2. The CDR3 totals 15 residues. The germline gives CDR1 SNHLY, CDR2 FYNNEI. Losses at the gene ends were 6 bases for V and 3 bases for J; bases not matched to a gene: 4. The CDR3: CASRAGTSGYNEQFF. CDR3 bases: TGTGCCAGCAGAGCCGGGACTAGCGGCTACAATGAGCAGTTCTTC.

The chain recombines TRBV7-2 with TRBJ2-1; D not certain. The CDR3 covers 15 residues. Germline V gene data show CDR1 as SGHTA and CDR2 as FQGNSA. V was pared by 6 bases and J by 0 bases, with 12 bases between. CDR3 sequence (DNA): TGTGCCAGCAGTCAGATCCGGAGCTCCTACAATGAGCAGTTCTTC. Its translation: CASSQIRSSYNEQFF.

The chain's CDR3 is CASSLGRAGGSTDTQYF. The DNA for the CDR3 is TGTGCCAGCAGCTTAGGGCGAGCGGGGGGGAGCACAGATACGCAGTATTTT. The chain recombines TRBV7-9 with TRBJ2-3; 10 nucleotides line up with TRBD2. This CDR3 is 17 amino acids long. Trimming cost V 1 base and J 0 bases; bases outside gene matches: 4. CDR1 and CDR2 from the germline V gene are SEHNR and FQNEAQ (reference sequence).

The chain employs TRBV5-1 and TRBJ2-7, with TRBD1 identical over 8 bases. V shed 5 bases and J 3 bases; nucleotides not matched to a gene: 1. Germline loops: CDR1 SGHRS, CDR2 YFSETQ. The CDR3 extends over 12 amino acids. Here the CDR3 reads CASRGQGYEQYF. The DNA for the CDR3 is TGCGCCAGCAGAGGACAGGGCTACGAGCAGTACTTC. The whole variable domain, filled in from reference TRBV5-1 and TRBJ2-7, reads KAGVTQTPRYLIKTRGQQVTLSCSPISGHRSVSWYQQTPGQGLQFLFEYFSETQRNKGNFPGRFSGRQFSNSRSEMNVSTLELGDSALYLCASRGQGYEQYFGPGTRLTVT.

The rearrangement uses TRBV10-3 and TRBJ1-2, with a possible D match to TRBD1 (5 bases). The CDR3 sequence is 15 residues long. The germline V gene encodes CDR1 ENHRY and CDR2 SYGVKD. With 2 bases removed from V and 4 bases from J, the gap between germline ends came to 14 bases. CDR3 amino acids: CAISEQNAGVYGYTF. In DNA, the CDR3 is TGTGCCATCAGTGAGCAAAACGCGGGGGTCTATGGCTACACCTTC.

The V gene is TRBV11-2, the J gene TRBJ2-2, with 8 positions matching TRBD2. The CDR3 has 14 amino acids. Per the germline V gene, CDR1 is SGHAT and CDR2 is FQNNGV. Trimming removed 5 bases from V and 6 bases from J; junction bases left unmatched: 5. Here the CDR3 DNA reads TGTGCCAGCAGCCTTGGACTAGCTCCCGGGGAGCTGTTTTTT. Protein product: CASSLGLAPGELFF.